This paragraph covers one T cell receptor (beta chain) sequence. These data originate in a study of CD8+CD57+ T cells in acquired aplastic anemia. About the study: Mean read depth for CD4+ cells from healthy donors was approximately 10 million.

Germline V gene data show CDR1 as SNHLY and CDR2 as FYNNEI. The germline V and J ends were trimmed by 7 bases and 0 bases, with 10 bases remaining between them. The CDR3 sequence is 14 residues long. Genomic DNA, the template, was used for profiling of the TCR beta VDJ and CDR3. One entry per CDR3 protein results from TCRdb running MiXCR on the reads. The sample has about 130,000 distinct CDR3 sequences; roughly 50% are singletons. The source is a human donor in good health, serving as a control. This chain uses TRBV2 with TRBJ1-5; D call uncertain. The sample comprised sorted CD4+, CD8+, or CD8+CD57+ T cells (not recorded which) from PBMCs. CDR3 in amino acids: CASTGYYSNQPQHF. As DNA, the CDR3 is TGTGCCAGCACCGGGTATTATAGCAATCAGCCCCAGCATTTT.